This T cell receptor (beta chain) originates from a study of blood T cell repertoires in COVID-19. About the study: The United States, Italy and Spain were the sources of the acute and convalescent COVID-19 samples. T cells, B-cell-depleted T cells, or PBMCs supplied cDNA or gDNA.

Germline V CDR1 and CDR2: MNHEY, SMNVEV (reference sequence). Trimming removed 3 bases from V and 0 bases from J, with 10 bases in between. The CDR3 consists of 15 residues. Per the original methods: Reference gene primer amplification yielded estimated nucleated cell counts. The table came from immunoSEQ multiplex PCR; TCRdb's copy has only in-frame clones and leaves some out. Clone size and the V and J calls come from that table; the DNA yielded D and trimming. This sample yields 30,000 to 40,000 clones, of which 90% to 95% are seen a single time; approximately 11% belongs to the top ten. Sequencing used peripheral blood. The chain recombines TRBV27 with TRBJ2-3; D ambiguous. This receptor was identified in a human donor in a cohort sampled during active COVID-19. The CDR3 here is CASSFYRTSTDTQYF. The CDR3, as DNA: TGTGCCAGCAGTTTCTACAGAACTAGCACAGATACGCAGTATTTT.